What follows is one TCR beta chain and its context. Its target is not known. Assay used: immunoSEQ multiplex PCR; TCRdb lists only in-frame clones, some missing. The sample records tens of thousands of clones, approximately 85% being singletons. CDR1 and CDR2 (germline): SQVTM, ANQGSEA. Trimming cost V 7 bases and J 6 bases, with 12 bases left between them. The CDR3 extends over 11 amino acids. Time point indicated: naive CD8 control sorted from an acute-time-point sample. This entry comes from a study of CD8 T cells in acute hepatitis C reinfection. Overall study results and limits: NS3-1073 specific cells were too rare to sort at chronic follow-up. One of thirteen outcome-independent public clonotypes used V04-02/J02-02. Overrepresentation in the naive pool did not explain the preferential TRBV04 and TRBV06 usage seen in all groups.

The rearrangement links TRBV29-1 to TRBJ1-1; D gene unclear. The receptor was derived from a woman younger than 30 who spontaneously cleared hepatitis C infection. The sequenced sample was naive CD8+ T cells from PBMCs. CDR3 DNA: TGCAGCGCCCTAATCCTCGCTGAAGCTTTCTTT. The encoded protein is CSALILAEAFF. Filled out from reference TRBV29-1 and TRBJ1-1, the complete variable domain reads SAVISQKPSRDICQRGTSLTIQCQVDSQVTMMFWYRQQPGQSLTLIATANQGSEATYESGFVIDKFPISRPNLTFSTLTVSNMSPEDSSIYLCSALILAEAFFGQGTRLTVV.